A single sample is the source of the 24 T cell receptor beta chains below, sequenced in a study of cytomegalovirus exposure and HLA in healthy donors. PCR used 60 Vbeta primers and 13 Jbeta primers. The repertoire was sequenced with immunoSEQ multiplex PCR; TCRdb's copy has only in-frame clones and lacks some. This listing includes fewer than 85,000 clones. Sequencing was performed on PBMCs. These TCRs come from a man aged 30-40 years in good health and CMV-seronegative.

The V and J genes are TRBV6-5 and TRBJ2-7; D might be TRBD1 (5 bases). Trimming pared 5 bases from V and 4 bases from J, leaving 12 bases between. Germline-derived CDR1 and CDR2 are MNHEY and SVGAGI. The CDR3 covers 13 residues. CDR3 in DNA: TGTGCCAGCAGTCCGACAGTGGAGTACGAGCAGTACTTC. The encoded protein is CASSPTVEYEQYF.

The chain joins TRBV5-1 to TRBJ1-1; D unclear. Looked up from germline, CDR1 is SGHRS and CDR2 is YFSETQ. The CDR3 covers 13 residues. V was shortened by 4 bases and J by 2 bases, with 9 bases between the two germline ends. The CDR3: CASSDTSNTEAFF. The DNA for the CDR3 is TGCGCCAGCAGCGACACATCCAACACTGAAGCTTTCTTT.

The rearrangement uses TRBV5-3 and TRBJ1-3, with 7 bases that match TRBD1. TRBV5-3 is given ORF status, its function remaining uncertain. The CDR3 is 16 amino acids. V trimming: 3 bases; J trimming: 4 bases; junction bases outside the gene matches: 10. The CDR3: CARSSRRGGRGNTIYF. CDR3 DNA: TGTGCCAGAAGCTCCAGACGAGGGGGCAGGGGAAACACCATATATTTT.

The CDR3 sequence is CASSPGGLQETQYF. The CDR3 region has the DNA TGTGCCAGCAGCCCAGGGGGACTCCAAGAGACCCAGTACTTC. This chain uses TRBV5-4 with TRBJ2-5; tentatively, D is TRBD1 (7 bases). Trimming pared 4 bases from V and 1 base from J, leaving 11 bases between. This CDR3 region has 14 residues. The germline V gene has CDR1 SGHNT and CDR2 YYREEE (reference sequence).

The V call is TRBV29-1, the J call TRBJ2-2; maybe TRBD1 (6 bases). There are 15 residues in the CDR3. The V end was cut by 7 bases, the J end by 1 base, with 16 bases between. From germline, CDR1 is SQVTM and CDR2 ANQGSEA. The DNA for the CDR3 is TGCAGCGCTAAAACAGGGTTCGGGAACACCGGGGAGCTGTTTTTT. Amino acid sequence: CSAKTGFGNTGELFF.

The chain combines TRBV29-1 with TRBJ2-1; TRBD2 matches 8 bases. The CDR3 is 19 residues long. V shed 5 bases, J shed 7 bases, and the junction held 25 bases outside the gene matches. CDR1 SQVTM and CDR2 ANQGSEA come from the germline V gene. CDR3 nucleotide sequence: TGCAGCGTTTTGTCGTTAGGGGTACGGGCTAGCGGGTACTATAATGAGCAGTTCTTC. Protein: CSVLSLGVRASGYYNEQFF.

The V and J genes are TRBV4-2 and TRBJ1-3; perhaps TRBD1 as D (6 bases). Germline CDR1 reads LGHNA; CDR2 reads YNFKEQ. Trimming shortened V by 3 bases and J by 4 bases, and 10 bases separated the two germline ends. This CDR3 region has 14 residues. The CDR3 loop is CASSQGGPGNTIYF. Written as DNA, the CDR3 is TGTGCCAGCAGCCAGGGGGGGCCGGGAAACACCATATATTTT.

CDR3 protein: CASSYRTGLGEKLFF. The CDR3 DNA reads as TGTGCCAGCAGCTACCGGACAGGGTTAGGGGAAAAACTGTTTTTT. V is TRBV9 and J is TRBJ1-4, with 8 bases aligning to TRBD1. With V trimmed by 4 bases and J by 8 bases, 10 bases remained unmatched. The germline V gene has CDR1 SGDLS and CDR2 YYNGEE. The CDR3 has 15 residues.

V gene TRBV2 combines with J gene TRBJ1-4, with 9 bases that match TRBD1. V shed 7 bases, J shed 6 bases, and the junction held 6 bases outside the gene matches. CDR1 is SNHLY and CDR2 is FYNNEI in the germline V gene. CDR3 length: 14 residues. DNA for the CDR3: TGTGCCAGCACCCGACAGGGGGGAGATGAAAAACTGTTTTTT. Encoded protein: CASTRQGGDEKLFF.

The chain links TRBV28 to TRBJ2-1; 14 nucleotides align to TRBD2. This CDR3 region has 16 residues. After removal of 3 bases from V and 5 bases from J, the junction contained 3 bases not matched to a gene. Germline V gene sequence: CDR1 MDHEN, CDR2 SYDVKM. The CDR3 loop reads CASSFRLAGGHNEQFF. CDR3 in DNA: TGTGCCAGCAGTTTCCGACTAGCGGGAGGGCACAATGAGCAGTTCTTC.

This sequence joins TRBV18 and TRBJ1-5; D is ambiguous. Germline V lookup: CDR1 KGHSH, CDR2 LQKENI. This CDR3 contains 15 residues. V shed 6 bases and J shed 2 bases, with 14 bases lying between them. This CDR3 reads CASSRTRVGNQPQHF. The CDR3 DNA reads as TGTGCCAGCTCCCGAACGAGGGTTGGCAATCAGCCCCAGCATTTT.

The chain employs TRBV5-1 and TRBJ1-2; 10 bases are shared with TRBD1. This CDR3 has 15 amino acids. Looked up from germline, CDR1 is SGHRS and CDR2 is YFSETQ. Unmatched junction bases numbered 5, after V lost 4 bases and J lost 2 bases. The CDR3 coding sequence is TGCGCCAGCAGCGGGACAGGGGCCCTCAACTATGGCTACACCTTC. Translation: CASSGTGALNYGYTF.

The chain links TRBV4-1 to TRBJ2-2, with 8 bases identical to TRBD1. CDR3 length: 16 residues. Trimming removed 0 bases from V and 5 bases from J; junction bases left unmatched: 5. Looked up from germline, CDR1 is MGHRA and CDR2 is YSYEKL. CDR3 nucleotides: TGCGCCAGCAGCCAAGACGGACAGGGTTATACCGGGGAGCTGTTTTTT. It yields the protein CASSQDGQGYTGELFF.

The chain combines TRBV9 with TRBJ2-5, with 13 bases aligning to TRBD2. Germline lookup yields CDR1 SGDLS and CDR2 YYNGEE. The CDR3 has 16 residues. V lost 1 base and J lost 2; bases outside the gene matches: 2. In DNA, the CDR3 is TGTGCCAGCAGCGTACCGACTAGCGGGGGGCAAGAGACCCAGTACTTC. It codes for CASSVPTSGGQETQYF.

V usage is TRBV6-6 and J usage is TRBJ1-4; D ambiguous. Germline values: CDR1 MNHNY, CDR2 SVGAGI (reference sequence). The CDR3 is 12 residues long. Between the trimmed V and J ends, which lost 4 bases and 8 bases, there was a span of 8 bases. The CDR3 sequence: CASSSGPEKLFF. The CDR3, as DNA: TGTGCCAGCAGTTCGGGTCCCGAAAAACTGTTTTTT.

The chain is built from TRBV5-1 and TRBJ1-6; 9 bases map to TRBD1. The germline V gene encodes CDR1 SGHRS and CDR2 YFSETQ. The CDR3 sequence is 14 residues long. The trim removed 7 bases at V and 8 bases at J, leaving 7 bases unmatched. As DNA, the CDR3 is TGCGCCAGCGCGCGCGGGACAGGGTATTCACCCCTCCACTTT. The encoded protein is CASARGTGYSPLHF.

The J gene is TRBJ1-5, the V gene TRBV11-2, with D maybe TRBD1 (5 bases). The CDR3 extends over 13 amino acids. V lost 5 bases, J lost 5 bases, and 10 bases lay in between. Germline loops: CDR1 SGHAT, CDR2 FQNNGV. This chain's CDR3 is CASSAQGDQPQHF. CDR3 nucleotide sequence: TGTGCCAGCAGCGCCCAGGGCGATCAGCCCCAGCATTTT.

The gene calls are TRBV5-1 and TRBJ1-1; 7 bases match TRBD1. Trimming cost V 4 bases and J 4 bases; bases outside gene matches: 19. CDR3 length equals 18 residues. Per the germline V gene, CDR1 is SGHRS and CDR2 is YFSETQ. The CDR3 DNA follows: TGCGCCAGCAGCCCCCGGGTCATAGGGGGCGCGAGTGGCACTGAAGCTTTCTTT. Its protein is CASSPRVIGGASGTEAFF.

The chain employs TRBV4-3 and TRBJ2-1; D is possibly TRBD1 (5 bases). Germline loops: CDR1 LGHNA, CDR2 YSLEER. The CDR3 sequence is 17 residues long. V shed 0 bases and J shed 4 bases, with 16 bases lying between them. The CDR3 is CASSQDSADKPYNEQFF. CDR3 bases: TGCGCCAGCAGCCAAGATTCGGCGGACAAGCCATACAATGAGCAGTTCTTC.

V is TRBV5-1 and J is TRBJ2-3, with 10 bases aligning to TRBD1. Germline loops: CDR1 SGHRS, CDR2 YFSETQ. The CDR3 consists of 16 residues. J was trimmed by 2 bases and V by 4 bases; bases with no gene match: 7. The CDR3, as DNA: TGCGCCAGCAGCCACGGGACAGGGGCGGCCACAGATACGCAGTATTTT. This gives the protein CASSHGTGAATDTQYF.

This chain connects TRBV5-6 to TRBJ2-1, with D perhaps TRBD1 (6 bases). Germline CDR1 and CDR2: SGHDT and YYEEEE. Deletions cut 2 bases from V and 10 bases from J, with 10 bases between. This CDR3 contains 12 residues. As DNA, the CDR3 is TGTGCCAGCAGCTTCAGGGGTTCGGAGCAGTTCTTC. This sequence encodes CASSFRGSEQFF.

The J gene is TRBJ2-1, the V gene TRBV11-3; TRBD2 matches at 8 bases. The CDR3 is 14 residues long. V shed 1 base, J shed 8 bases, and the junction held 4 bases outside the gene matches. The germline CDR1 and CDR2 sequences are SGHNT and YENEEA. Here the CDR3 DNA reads TGTGCCAGCAGCTTAGGTTCGGGGGGGTATGAGCAGTTCTTC. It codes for CASSLGSGGYEQFF.

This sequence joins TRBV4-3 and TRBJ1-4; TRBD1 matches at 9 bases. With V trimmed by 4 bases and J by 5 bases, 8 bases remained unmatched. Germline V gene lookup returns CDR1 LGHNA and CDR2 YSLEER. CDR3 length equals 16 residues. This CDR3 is CASSRRRDRENEKLFF. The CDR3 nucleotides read TGCGCCAGCAGCCGCCGACGGGACAGGGAGAATGAAAAACTGTTTTTT.

CDR3 sequence reads: CASSLALNTEAFF. The CDR3 DNA is TGTGCCAGCAGCTTAGCGTTGAACACTGAAGCTTTCTTT. V is TRBV5-5 and J is TRBJ1-1; D ambiguous. Germline assignment: CDR1 SGHKS and CDR2 YYEKEE (reference sequence). Trimming shortened V by 2 bases and J by 0 bases, and 5 bases separated the two germline ends. The CDR3 covers 13 residues. The whole variable domain, filled in from reference TRBV5-5 and TRBJ1-1, reads DAGVTQSPTHLIKTRGQQVTLRCSPISGHKSVSWYQQVLGQGPQFIFQYYEKEERGRGNFPDRFSARQFPNYSSELNVNALLLGDSALYLCASSLALNTEAFFGQGTRLTVV.